This is a list of T cell receptor beta chains from one sample in a study of T cell changes during pregnancy in multiple sclerosis. The table came from immunoSEQ multiplex PCR; TCRdb's copy has only in-frame clones and leaves some out. The data hold approximately 50,000 clones, with over 90% observed a single time. Sequences were derived from CD4+ T cells from peripheral blood mononuclear cells, sampled after pregnancy. These receptors originate from a female donor in good health, enrolled as a control in a pregnancy study. Both conserved end residues are trimmed from each CDR3. A D gene is named only where the DNA matches it firmly.

V	D	CDR3
TRBV7-2	-	ASSPTGGYSGNTIY
TRBV15	-	ATSRGNSYEQY
TRBV28	-	ASSLYRDPYNEQF
TRBV10-3	-	AIRAQDSGNTIY
TRBV4-1	-	ASSQLGGSSSGNTIY
TRBV6-6	-	ASSSVKVQDGYT
TRBV7-9	TRBD2	ASSLVAGTPNEQF
TRBV6-1	-	ASSEGAPGNTIY
TRBV29-1	-	SVEEGMNTEAF
TRBV18	-	ASSPRNLEDTEAF
TRBV11-3	TRBD1	ASSRRTGNAYEQY
TRBV30	-	AWSTEGVISGYT
TRBV6-1	-	ASSEGLEQF
TRBV7-9	TRBD2	ASSLKDRGTSGIYEQY
TRBV28	TRBD1	ASSPTGTGPIGNTIY
TRBV19	TRBD1	ASSTGTGGRNTQY
TRBV30	TRBD2	AWGERGTSGTCEQF
TRBV7-3	-	ASSLPQVRQPQH
TRBV6-6	-	ASQLPGAGNTIY
TRBV7-6	TRBD1	ASSLAGQGGSYEQY
TRBV28	-	ASSLQGSTYEQY
TRBV28	-	ASSFRGINQPQH
TRBV5-1	TRBD1	ASSWDRGAYEQY
TRBV18	TRBD2	ASQGAGSDTQY
TRBV19	-	ASRTQGSTYNEQF
TRBV6-5	-	ASRVQGSTNYGYT
TRBV9	-	ASSVGALGEKLF
TRBV2	TRBD1	ASSPSPGQGLGYT
TRBV4-1	TRBD2	ASSQGWTSGRTDTQY
TRBV5-1	-	ASSFDLQRDTQY
TRBV28	-	ASRVLSTKQAF
TRBV18	TRBD1	ASSPWTGPYEQY
TRBV29-1	TRBD2	SVESWLAGGEQY
TRBV19	TRBD1	ASGDRESDGYT
TRBV9	-	ASTPSDMETEAF
TRBV4-1	-	ASSHGQGGSSSYNSPLH
TRBV11-2	-	ASSSIHSGNYYEQY
TRBV30	-	ASRGIGEKLF
TRBV19	-	ASSSGFGRFYEQY
TRBV5-1	-	ASSGGAGYQETQY
TRBV18	-	ASSPPSARRADTQY
TRBV14	-	ASSSRQQETQY
TRBV28	TRBD2	ASRPPAFSGGAYEQY
TRBV30	TRBD1	AWSRGTGGRVYGYT
TRBV10-1	-	ASSGAGGANEQF
TRBV11-3	-	ASSLAGGINEQF
TRBV5-1	TRBD1	ASSLGHRGYNYGYT
TRBV7-8	-	ASSQQALSGNTIY
TRBV7-2	TRBD2	ASSPGLAEGQLF
TRBV10-2	TRBD2	ASRQRTSGSYNEQF
TRBV7-2	TRBD1	ASSLTRGQGSTEAF
TRBV2	TRBD2	ASGEGLKTQY
TRBV30	-	AWSDGGTYGYT
TRBV2	-	ASRPGLNSPLH
TRBV28	-	ASSPPLPNTEAF
TRBV19	TRBD2	ATGTSGGALYEQY